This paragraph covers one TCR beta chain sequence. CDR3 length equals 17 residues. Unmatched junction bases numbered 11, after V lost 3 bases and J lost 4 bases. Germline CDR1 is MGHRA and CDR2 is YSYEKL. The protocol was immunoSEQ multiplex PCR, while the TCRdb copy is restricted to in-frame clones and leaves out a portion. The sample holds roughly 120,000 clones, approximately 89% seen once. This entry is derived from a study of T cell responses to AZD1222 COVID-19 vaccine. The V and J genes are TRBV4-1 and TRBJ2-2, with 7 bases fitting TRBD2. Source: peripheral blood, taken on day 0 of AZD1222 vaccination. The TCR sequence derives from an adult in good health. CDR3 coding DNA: TGCGCCAGCAGCCAGTCTCCGGTTTGGGGGGGCACCGGGGAGCTGTTTTTT. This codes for CASSQSPVWGGTGELFF.